Included here is one T cell receptor beta chain sequence, with context. CDR3 size: 11 residues. Between the trimmed V and J ends, which lost 6 bases and 2 bases, there was a span of 4 bases. Germline values: CDR1 WSHSY, CDR2 SAAADI. The sample is drawn from a study of control samples from healthy donors and cancer patients. The repertoire was sequenced with immunoSEQ multiplex PCR; TCRdb's copy has only in-frame clones and lacks some. The table records approximately 170,000 clones, about 94% of them present only once. The clonotype was recovered from a woman in her twenties or thirties in good health. Sequencing was performed on blood. This chain links TRBV10-2 with TRBJ2-5; D ambiguous. The DNA for the CDR3 is TGCGCCAGCAGGGATCAAGAGACCCAGTACTTC. Translated, it gives CASRDQETQYF.